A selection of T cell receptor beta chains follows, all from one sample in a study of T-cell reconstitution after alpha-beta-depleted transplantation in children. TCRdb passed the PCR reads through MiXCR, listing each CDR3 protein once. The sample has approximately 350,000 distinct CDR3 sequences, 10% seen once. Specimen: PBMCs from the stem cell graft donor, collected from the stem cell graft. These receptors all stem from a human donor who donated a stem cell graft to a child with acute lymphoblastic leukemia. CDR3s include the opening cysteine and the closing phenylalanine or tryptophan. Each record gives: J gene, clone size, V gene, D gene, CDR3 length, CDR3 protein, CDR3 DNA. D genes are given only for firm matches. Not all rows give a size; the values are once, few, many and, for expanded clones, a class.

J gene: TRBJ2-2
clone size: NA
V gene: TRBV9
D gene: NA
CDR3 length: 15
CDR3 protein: CASSGSAANTGELFF
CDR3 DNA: TGTGCCAGCAGCGGATCGGCCGCGAACACCGGGGAGCTGTTTTTT

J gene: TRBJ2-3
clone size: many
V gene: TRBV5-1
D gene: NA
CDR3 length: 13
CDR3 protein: CASSESQTDTQYF
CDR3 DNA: TGCGCCAGCAGCGAATCCCAAACGGATACGCAGTATTTT

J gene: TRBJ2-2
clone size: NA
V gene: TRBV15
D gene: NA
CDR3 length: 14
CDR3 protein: CATSSNQDTGELFF
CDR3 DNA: TGTGCCACCAGCAGCAATCAGGACACCGGGGAGCTGTTTTTT

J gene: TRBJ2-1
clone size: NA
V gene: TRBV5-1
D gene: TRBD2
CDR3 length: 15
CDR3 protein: CASIPGGSLYNEQFF
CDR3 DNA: TGCGCCAGCATTCCCGGGGGGTCTCTTTACAATGAGCAGTTCTTC

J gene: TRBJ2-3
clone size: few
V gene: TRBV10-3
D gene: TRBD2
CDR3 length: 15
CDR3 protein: CAITGLAGGTDTQYF
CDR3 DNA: TGTGCCATCACCGGACTAGCGGGAGGCACAGATACGCAGTATTTT

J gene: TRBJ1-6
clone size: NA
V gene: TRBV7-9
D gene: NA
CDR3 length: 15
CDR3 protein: CASTGTVDYNSPLHF
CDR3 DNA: TGTGCCAGCACCGGGACTGTCGACTATAATTCACCCCTCCACTTT

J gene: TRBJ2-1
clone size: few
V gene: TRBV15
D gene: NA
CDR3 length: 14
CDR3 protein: CATSRGREGNEQFF
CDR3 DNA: TGTGCCACCAGCAGGGGCAGGGAAGGGAATGAGCAGTTCTTC

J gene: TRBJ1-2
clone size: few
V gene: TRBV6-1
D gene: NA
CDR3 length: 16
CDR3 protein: CASSDQTWGTYYGYTF
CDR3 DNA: TGTGCCAGCAGTGACCAGACATGGGGCACGTACTATGGCTACACCTTC

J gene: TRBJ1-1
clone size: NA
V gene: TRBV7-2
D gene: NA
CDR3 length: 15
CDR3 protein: CASSVGPGRNTEAFF
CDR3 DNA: TGTGCCAGCAGCGTGGGCCCCGGGCGGAACACTGAAGCTTTCTTT

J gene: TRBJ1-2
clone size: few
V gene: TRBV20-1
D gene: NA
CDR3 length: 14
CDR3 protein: CSASAGRINYGYTF
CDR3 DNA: TGCAGTGCTAGTGCAGGGAGAATTAACTATGGCTACACCTTC

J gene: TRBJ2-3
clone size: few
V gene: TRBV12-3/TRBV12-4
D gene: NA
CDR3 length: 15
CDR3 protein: CASTFGEFKTDTQYF
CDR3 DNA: TGTGCCAGCACCTTCGGGGAGTTTAAGACAGATACGCAGTATTTT

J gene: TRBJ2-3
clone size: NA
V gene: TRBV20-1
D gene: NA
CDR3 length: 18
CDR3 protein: CSARALRVTSPSTDTQYF
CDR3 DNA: TGCAGTGCTAGAGCCCTGAGGGTGACTAGTCCTAGCACAGATACGCAGTATTTT

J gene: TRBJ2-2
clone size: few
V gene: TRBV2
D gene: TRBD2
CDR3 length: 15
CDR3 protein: CASRGLAGGTGELFF
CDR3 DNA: TGTGCCAGCAGAGGACTAGCGGGGGGAACCGGGGAGCTGTTTTTT

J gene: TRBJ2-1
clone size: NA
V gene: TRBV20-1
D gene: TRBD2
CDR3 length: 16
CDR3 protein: CSADLSGSLTYNEQFF
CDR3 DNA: TGCAGTGCGGACTTAAGCGGGAGTCTTACCTACAATGAGCAGTTCTTC

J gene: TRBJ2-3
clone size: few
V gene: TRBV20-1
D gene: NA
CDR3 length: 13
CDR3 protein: CNAGTGNKATQYF
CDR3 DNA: TGCAACGCCGGGACTGGGAATAAAGCTACGCAGTATTTT